The rows below give T cell receptor beta chains drawn from one sample of a study of fetal regulatory T cell absence and autoimmunity. Repertoires were generated with immunoSEQ multiplex PCR, while TCRdb's copy carries only in-frame clones and drops some. The data show about 43,000 clones, 70% to 85% seen once. What was sequenced was cord blood. All receptors derive from a newborn boy with IPEX syndrome. CDR3s include the opening cysteine and the closing phenylalanine or tryptophan. Each record gives: J gene, D gene, V gene, clone size, CDR3 protein, CDR3 DNA. A D gene is named only where the DNA matches it firmly. Rows may omit the clone size; those that give it use once, few, many or a size class.

J gene: TRBJ1-2; D gene: TRBD1; V gene: TRBV7-9; clone size: few; CDR3 protein: CASSVPQGADGYTF; CDR3 DNA: TGTGCCAGCAGCGTACCTCAGGGGGCAGATGGCTACACCTTC
J gene: TRBJ2-6; D gene: .; V gene: TRBV7-6; clone size: .; CDR3 protein: CASSSTGPGGANVLTF; CDR3 DNA: TGTGCCAGCAGCTCGACAGGTCCCGGAGGGGCCAACGTCCTGACTTTC
J gene: TRBJ2-3; D gene: .; V gene: TRBV2; clone size: .; CDR3 protein: CASTAGRTDTQYF; CDR3 DNA: TGTGCCAGCACGGCGGGGCGCACAGATACGCAGTATTTT
J gene: TRBJ2-4; D gene: .; V gene: TRBV11-3; clone size: .; CDR3 protein: CASSLGVGGAKNIQYF; CDR3 DNA: TGTGCCAGCAGCTTAGGGGTAGGAGGGGCCAAAAACATTCAGTACTTC
J gene: TRBJ1-1; D gene: .; V gene: TRBV30; clone size: .; CDR3 protein: CAWSAGRNTEAFF; CDR3 DNA: TGTGCCTGGAGCGCAGGGAGGAACACTGAAGCTTTCTTT
J gene: TRBJ2-7; D gene: TRBD2; V gene: TRBV23-1; clone size: .; CDR3 protein: CASSQATSGRASGEQYF; CDR3 DNA: TGCGCCAGCAGTCAGGCGACTAGCGGGAGGGCCTCAGGCGAGCAGTACTTC
J gene: TRBJ1-2; D gene: .; V gene: TRBV30; clone size: .; CDR3 protein: CAWTVGSGYTF; CDR3 DNA: TGTGCCTGGACGGTAGGGAGTGGCTACACCTTC
J gene: TRBJ2-4; D gene: .; V gene: TRBV2; clone size: .; CDR3 protein: CASSEAPGVGAKNIQYF; CDR3 DNA: TGTGCCAGCAGTGAAGCACCGGGGGTTGGAGCCAAAAACATTCAGTACTTC
J gene: TRBJ2-2; D gene: TRBD1; V gene: TRBV30; clone size: .; CDR3 protein: CAWSVRPYRGANTGELFF; CDR3 DNA: TGTGCCTGGAGTGTTAGGCCCTACAGGGGAGCGAACACCGGGGAGCTGTTTTTT
J gene: TRBJ2-7; D gene: TRBD2; V gene: TRBV4-1; clone size: .; CDR3 protein: CASSPQLAGVLYEQYF; CDR3 DNA: TGCGCCAGCAGCCCTCAACTAGCGGGAGTTCTCTACGAGCAGTACTTC
J gene: TRBJ1-1; D gene: .; V gene: TRBV27; clone size: once; CDR3 protein: CASSLFRGNTEAFF; CDR3 DNA: TGTGCCAGCAGTTTATTTCGGGGGAACACTGAAGCTTTCTTT
J gene: TRBJ2-1; D gene: .; V gene: TRBV9; clone size: .; CDR3 protein: CASSVGGGGYNEQFF; CDR3 DNA: TGTGCCAGCAGCGTCGGGGGAGGGGGGTACAATGAGCAGTTCTTC
J gene: TRBJ2-1; D gene: TRBD2; V gene: TRBV4-1; clone size: few; CDR3 protein: CASSQWQGLAGQNEQFF; CDR3 DNA: TGCGCCAGCAGCCAATGGCAGGGACTAGCGGGTCAAAATGAGCAGTTCTTC